This TCR beta chain was captured in a study of blood T cells in healthy people across ages. Whole-study results and caveats: Estimated diversity across one million T cells was deemed an underestimate. Greater diversity and more naive CD4+ cells were seen in long-lived donors than in aged donors.

The authors ran a second PCR of 7 to 11 cycles using a sample-barcoded 5' primer and a J-beta primer mix. TCRdb reprocessed the 5' RACE reads with MiXCR, giving one entry per CDR3 protein. The table lists about 1,400,000 distinct CDR3 sequences, 35% to 45% of them singletons. Total RNA, at least 5 micrograms per sample, was extracted from PBMCs. The CDR3 runs to 15 residues. Per the germline V gene, CDR1 is SGHKS and CDR2 is YYEKEE (reference sequence). Notes on this clonotype: Its matching antigen is unknown. One junction end does not reproduce the germline sequence, and a read error may be involved.

This chain uses TRBV5-5 with TRBJ2-7; TRBD1 agrees at 7 bases. The receptor was isolated from a woman younger than 35 in good health. The material sequenced was blood. CDR3 coding DNA: TGTGCCAGCAGTACAGGGGACCTTGTCCCCTACGAGCAGGACTTC. Translating gives CASSTGDLVPYEQDF.